Listed here are 8 T cell receptor beta chains from one sample, sequenced in a study of cytomegalovirus exposure and HLA in healthy donors. Researchers ran the PCR with 60 Vbeta and 13 Jbeta primers. Libraries were prepared by immunoSEQ multiplex PCR; TCRdb keeps only in-frame clonotypes and omits some of them. The sample yields some 120,000 clones, 81% seen once. The sample comprised PBMCs. These receptors all come from a woman between 35 and 50 years old in good health and CMV-seronegative.

This chain uses TRBV19 with TRBJ2-2; 11 nucleotides agree with TRBD2. The CDR3 has 18 amino acids. The V and J ends lost 5 bases and 4 bases, in that order; junction bases with no gene match: 12. Germline loops: CDR1 LNHDA, CDR2 SQIVND (reference sequence). This chain's CDR3 is CASSPRGSGRAVTGELFF. The CDR3 DNA follows: TGTGCCAGTAGTCCAAGGGGTAGCGGGAGGGCCGTCACCGGGGAGCTGTTTTTT. Drawing the rest from reference TRBV19 and TRBJ2-2, the complete variable domain is DGGITQSPKYLFRKEGQNVTLSCEQNLNHDAMYWYRQDPGQGLRLIYYSQIVNDFQKGDIAEGYSVSREKKESFPLTVTSAQKNPTAFYLCASSPRGSGRAVTGELFFGEGSRLTVL.

V gene TRBV5-1 combines with J gene TRBJ2-1, with D possibly TRBD1 on 5 matching bases. V was shortened by 5 bases and J by 0 bases, with 12 bases between the two germline ends. The CDR3 length is 15 residues. Germline CDR1 reads SGHRS; CDR2 reads YFSETQ. CDR3 in DNA: TGCGCCAGCAGATCCCAGGGCGGCTCCTACAATGAGCAGTTCTTC. Its protein product is CASRSQGGSYNEQFF.

The chain is built from TRBV6-1 and TRBJ2-7; no clear D gene. V was trimmed by 6 bases and J by 0 bases, leaving 9 bases between them. In germline, CDR1 is MNHNS, CDR2 SASEGT. This CDR3 spans 13 amino acids. CDR3 DNA: TGTGCCAGCAGAGCCGTTAGCTCCTACGAGCAGTACTTC. Translating it yields CASRAVSSYEQYF.

This chain joins TRBV12-5 and TRBJ1-1; tentatively, D is TRBD1 (5 bases). This CDR3 spans 16 amino acids. Trimming pared 7 bases from V and 0 bases from J, leaving 18 bases between. Germline CDR1 LGHNT, CDR2 FRNRAP. CDR3 sequence: CASDAPWGGLNTEAFF. In nucleotides, the CDR3 is TGTGCTAGTGACGCCCCCTGGGGCGGATTGAACACTGAAGCTTTCTTT.

This sequence joins TRBV4-1 and TRBJ2-3, with a possible D match to TRBD2 (6 bases). This CDR3 comprises 16 residues. Trimming took off 3 bases at V and 0 bases at J, with 13 bases between the two ends. Germline assignment: CDR1 MGHRA and CDR2 YSYEKL. In DNA, the CDR3 is TGCGCCAGCAGCCAGACTAGGGGCTCTAGCACAGATACGCAGTATTTT. Residues: CASSQTRGSSTDTQYF.

The rearrangement links TRBV27 to TRBJ1-1; possible D gene TRBD1, 6 bases. Trimming cost V 2 bases and J 3 bases, with 13 bases left between them. The CDR3 is 15 residues long. Germline loops: CDR1 MNHEY, CDR2 SMNVEV (reference sequence). The CDR3 protein is CASSLRGAGDTEAFF. The CDR3 nucleotides are TGTGCCAGCAGTTTACGGGGGGCCGGGGACACTGAAGCTTTCTTT.

This clone was seen only a few times. The genes are TRBV5-1 and TRBJ2-5; 12 bases fit TRBD2. From germline, CDR1 is SGHRS and CDR2 YFSETQ. This CDR3 comprises 16 residues. Trimming at V came to 3 bases and at J to 5 bases, leaving 8 bases not matched to a gene. CDR3 coding DNA: TGCGCCAGCAGCTACTCGACTAGCGGGAGTATGGAGACCCAGTACTTC. Translating gives CASSYSTSGSMETQYF. Based on the CDR3 plus reference TRBV5-1 and TRBJ2-5, the full variable domain is KAGVTQTPRYLIKTRGQQVTLSCSPISGHRSVSWYQQTPGQGLQFLFEYFSETQRNKGNFPGRFSGRQFSNSRSEMNVSTLELGDSALYLCASSYSTSGSMETQYFGPGTRLLVL.

The genes are TRBV27 and TRBJ2-5, with D perhaps matching TRBD1 (8 bases). Between the trimmed V and J ends, which lost 6 bases and 3 bases, there was a span of 23 bases. This CDR3 is 17 amino acids long. Germline values: CDR1 MNHEY, CDR2 SMNVEV (reference sequence). The DNA of the CDR3 is TGTGCCAGCAGCCCGAGTCTGCAGGGGGCGGGGGAAGAGACCCAGTACTTC. It encodes CASSPSLQGAGEETQYF.